This T cell receptor (beta chain) was identified in a study of blood T cell repertoires in COVID-19. Study background: The cDNA or gDNA used as material had been derived from T cells, B-cell-depleted T cells, or PBMCs.

Methods used by the authors: Estimates of nucleated cell counts were drawn from the amplification of reference gene primers. Only in-frame clones appear in the TCRdb table, and some are missing; sequencing was by immunoSEQ multiplex PCR. V and J calls and clone size are those listed in that table; D and trimming were worked out from the DNA. The sample carries 300,000 to 400,000 clones, over 85% recorded once. The germline V and J ends were trimmed by 3 bases and 6 bases, with 16 bases remaining between them. The CDR3 covers 15 residues. Germline lookup yields CDR1 SGHRS and CDR2 YFSETQ. Cohorts were determined from participant-reported clinical history. Each recovered donor of Cohort 3 presented with two negative PCRs, clearance, or symptom resolution.

The receptor was derived from a man in his 60s who had recovered from COVID-19. Input material: PBMCs or T cells enriched from blood (not recorded which). The chain combines TRBV5-1 with TRBJ2-1, with a possible D match to TRBD1 (6 bases). The CDR3 here is CASSSPGQGGNEQFF. The CDR3 bases are TGCGCCAGCAGCTCACCGGGACAAGGGGGCAATGAGCAGTTCTTC.